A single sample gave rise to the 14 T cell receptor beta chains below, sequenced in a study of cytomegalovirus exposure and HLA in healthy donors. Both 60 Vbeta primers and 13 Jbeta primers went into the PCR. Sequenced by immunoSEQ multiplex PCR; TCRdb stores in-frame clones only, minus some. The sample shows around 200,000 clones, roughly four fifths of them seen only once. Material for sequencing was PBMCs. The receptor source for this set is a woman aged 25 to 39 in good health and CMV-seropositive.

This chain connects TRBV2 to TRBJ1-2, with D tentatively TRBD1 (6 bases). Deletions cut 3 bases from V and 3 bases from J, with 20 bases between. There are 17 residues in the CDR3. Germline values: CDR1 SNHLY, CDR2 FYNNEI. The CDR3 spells CASSDRDQGYSHYGYTF. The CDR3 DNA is TGTGCCAGCAGTGATCGCGACCAGGGGTATTCGCACTATGGCTACACCTTC.

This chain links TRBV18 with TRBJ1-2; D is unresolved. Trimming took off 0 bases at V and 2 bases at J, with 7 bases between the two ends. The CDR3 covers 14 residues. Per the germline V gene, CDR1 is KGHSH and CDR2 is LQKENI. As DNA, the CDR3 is TGTGCCAGCTCACCACCGGGAGGGAACTATGGCTACACCTTC. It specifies CASSPPGGNYGYTF. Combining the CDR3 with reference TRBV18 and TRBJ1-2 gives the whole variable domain NAGVMQNPRHLVRRRGQEARLRCSPMKGHSHVYWYRQLPEEGLKFMVYLQKENIIDESGMPKERFSAEFPKEGPSILRIQQVVRGDSAAYFCASSPPGGNYGYTFGSGTRLTVV.

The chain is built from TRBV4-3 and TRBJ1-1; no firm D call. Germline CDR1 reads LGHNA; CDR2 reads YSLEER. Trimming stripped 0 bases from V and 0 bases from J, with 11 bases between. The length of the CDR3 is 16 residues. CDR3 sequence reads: CASSQDRWALNTEAFF. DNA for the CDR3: TGCGCCAGCAGCCAAGATCGTTGGGCTTTGAACACTGAAGCTTTCTTT.

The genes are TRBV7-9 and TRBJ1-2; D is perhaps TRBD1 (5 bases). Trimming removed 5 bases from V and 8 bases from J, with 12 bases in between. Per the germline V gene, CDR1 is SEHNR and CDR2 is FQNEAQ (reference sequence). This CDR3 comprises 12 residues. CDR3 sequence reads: CASSQQERGYTF. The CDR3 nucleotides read TGTGCCAGCAGCCAACAGGAACGCGGCTACACCTTC.

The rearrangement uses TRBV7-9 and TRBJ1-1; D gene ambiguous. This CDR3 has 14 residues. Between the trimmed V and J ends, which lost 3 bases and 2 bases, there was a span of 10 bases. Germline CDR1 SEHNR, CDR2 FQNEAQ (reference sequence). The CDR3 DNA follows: TGTGCCAGCAGCTTTAGCCGGCGAAACACTGAAGCTTTCTTT. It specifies CASSFSRRNTEAFF.

CDR3 sequence reads: CASSFSGTADEKLFF. The CDR3 DNA follows: TGTGCCAGCAGCTTCTCCGGGACAGCGGATGAAAAACTGTTTTTT. The chain uses TRBV7-2 and TRBJ1-4, with 7 positions matching TRBD1. With V trimmed by 3 bases and J by 6 bases, 7 bases remained unmatched. The CDR3 has 15 residues. Germline lookup yields CDR1 SGHTA and CDR2 FQGNSA.

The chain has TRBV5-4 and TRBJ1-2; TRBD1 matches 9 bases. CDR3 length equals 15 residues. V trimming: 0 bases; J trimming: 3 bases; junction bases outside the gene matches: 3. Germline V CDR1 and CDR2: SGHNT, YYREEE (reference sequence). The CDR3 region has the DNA TGTGCCAGCAGCTTGGGGGGACAGGGAGACTATGGCTACACCTTC. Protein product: CASSLGGQGDYGYTF.

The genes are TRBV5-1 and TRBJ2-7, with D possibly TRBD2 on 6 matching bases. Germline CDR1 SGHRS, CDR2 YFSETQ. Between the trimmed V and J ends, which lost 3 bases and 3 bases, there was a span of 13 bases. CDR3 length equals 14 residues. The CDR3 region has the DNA TGCGCCAGCAGCTCGGCTAGCGAAAGCTACGAGCAGTACTTC. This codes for CASSSASESYEQYF.

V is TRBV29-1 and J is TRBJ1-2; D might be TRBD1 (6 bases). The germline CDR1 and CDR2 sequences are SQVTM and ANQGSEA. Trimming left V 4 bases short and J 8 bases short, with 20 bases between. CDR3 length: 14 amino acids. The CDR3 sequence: CSVGGTLNQEGYTF. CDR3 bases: TGCAGCGTTGGTGGGACATTAAATCAGGAAGGCTACACCTTC. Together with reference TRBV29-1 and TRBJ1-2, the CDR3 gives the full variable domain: SAVISQKPSRDICQRGTSLTIQCQVDSQVTMMFWYRQQPGQSLTLIATANQGSEATYESGFVIDKFPISRPNLTFSTLTVSNMSPEDSSIYLCSVGGTLNQEGYTFGSGTRLTVV.

CDR3 nucleotides: TGTGCCACCAGCGGAACGGGGTCTGACGGAGAGACCCAGTACTTC. This encodes CATSGTGSDGETQYF. The rearrangement links TRBV15 to TRBJ2-5; TRBD2 might be the D (5 bases). Germline V lookup: CDR1 LNHNV, CDR2 YYDKDF (reference sequence). This CDR3 spans 15 amino acids. V was trimmed by 5 bases and J by 4 bases, leaving 17 bases between them.

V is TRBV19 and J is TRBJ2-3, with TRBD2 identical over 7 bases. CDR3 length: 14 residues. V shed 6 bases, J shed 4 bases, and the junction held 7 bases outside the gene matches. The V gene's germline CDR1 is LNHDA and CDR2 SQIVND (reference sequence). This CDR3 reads CASRVAGEADTQYF. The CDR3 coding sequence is TGTGCCAGTAGAGTAGCGGGTGAGGCAGATACGCAGTATTTT.

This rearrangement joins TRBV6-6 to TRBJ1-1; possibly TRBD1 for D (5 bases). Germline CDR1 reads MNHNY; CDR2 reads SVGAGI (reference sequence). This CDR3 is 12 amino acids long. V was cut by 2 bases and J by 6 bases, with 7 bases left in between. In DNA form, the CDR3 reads TGTGCCAGCAGTTACGACAGTTCTGAAGCTTTCTTT. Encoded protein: CASSYDSSEAFF.

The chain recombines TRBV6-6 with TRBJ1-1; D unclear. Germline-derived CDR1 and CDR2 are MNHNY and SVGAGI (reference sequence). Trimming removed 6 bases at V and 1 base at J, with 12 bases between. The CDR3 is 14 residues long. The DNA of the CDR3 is TGTGCCAGCAGAGTTCTACCGAAGAACACTGAAGCTTTCTTT. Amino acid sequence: CASRVLPKNTEAFF.

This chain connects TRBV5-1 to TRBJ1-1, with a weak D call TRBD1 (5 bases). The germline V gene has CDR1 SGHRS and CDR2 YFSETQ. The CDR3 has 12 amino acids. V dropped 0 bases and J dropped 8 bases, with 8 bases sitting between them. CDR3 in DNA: TGCGCCAGCAGCTTGGATTCAGGGGAAGCTTTCTTT. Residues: CASSLDSGEAFF.